The T cell receptor (beta chain) described here comes from a study of T cells in Graves' hyperthyroidism and ophthalmopathy. From germline, CDR1 is SGHRS and CDR2 YFSETQ. The ends lost 0 bases at V and 4 bases at J; junction bases unmatched: 5. The CDR3 runs to 15 residues. The investigators amplified TCR beta CDR3 regions from RNA transcripts. First-round RT-PCR with HTBI primers amplified the TCR CDR3 region. TCRdb redid the calling of the multiplex PCR reads with MiXCR, one entry per CDR3 protein. The table lists fewer than 750,000 distinct CDR3 sequences, about 15% of them singletons, with about 12% in the top ten.

The TCR originated in a woman aged 45 to 65 with Graves' ophthalmopathy. The V call is TRBV5-1, the J call TRBJ2-7; 9 bases line up with TRBD2. Sequenced input: blood. The CDR3 region has the DNA TGCGCCAGCAGCTTGGTGGCTAGCGGGATTTACGAGCAGTACTTC. It codes for CASSLVASGIYEQYF.